This TCR beta chain derives from a study of OX40 agonist ivuxolimab in advanced cancers. Looking at the study overall: Participants averaged approximately 61 years of age (range about 23 to 80) and were under 90% male.

CDR1 is MRHNA, CDR2 SNTAGT, per germline. CDR3 length: 15 residues. V dropped 5 bases and J dropped 7; count of bases not matched to a gene: 9. Method: immunoSEQ multiplex PCR; TCRdb's copy keeps in-frame clones and lacks some. The sample has 65,000 to 90,000 clones; about 93% are singletons. This clone has only one observation. Its antigen is still unknown. General study points: Dosing at 0.1 to 3.0 mg/kg was accompanied by clonal expansion of CD4+ and CD8+ blood T cells by week 6. Expanded clones were, on average, more numerous in CD8+ T cells than in CD4+. Among the nonresponders, some also had low normalized T-cell clonal expansion.

The TCR sequence derives from an adult with an advanced solid tumor such as melanoma, head and neck, liver or kidney cancer. This specimen was CD4+ or CD8+ T cells sorted from blood, taken in a trial of the OX40 agonist ivuxolimab. The chain combines TRBV6-4 with TRBJ2-1, with 9 bases fitting TRBD1. This chain's CDR3 is CASSPEGTGNNEQFF. The DNA of the CDR3 is TGTGCCAGCAGTCCTGAGGGGACAGGGAATAATGAGCAGTTCTTC.